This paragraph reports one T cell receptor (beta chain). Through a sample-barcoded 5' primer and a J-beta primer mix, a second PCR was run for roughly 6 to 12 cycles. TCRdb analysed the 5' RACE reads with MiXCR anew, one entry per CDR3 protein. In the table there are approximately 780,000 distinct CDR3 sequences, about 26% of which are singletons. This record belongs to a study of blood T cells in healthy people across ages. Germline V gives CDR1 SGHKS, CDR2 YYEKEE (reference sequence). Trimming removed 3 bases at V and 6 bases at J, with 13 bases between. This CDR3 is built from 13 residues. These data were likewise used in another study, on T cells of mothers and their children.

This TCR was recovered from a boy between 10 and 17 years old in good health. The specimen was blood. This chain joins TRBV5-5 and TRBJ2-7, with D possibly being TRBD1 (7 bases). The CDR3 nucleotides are TGTGCCAGCAGCTCTACAGGGGACTGCGAGCAGTACTTC. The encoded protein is CASSSTGDCEQYF.